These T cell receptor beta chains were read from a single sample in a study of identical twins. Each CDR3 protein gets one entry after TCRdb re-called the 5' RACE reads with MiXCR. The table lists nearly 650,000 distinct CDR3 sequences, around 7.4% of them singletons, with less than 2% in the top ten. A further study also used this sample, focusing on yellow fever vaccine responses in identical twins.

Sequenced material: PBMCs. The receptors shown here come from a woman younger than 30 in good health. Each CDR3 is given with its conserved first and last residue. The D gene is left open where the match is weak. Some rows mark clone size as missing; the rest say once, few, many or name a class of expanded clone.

CASSPDRGGSGANVLTF | TGTGCCAGCAGCCCGGACAGGGGGGGCTCTGGGGCCAACGTCCTGACTTTC | TRBV7-3 | 17 | TRBJ2-6 | - | TRBD1
CASRKDRATGELFF | TGTGCCAGCAGGAAGGACAGGGCCACCGGGGAGCTGTTTTTT | TRBV12-3/TRBV12-4 | 14 | TRBJ2-2 | - | TRBD1
CSAKDSYLSGANVLTF | TGCAGTGCTAAGGACAGTTATCTCTCTGGGGCCAACGTCCTGACTTTC | TRBV20-1 | 16 | TRBJ2-6 | - | -
CASSPPGLAGVYEQYF | TGTGCCAGCTCACCACCGGGACTAGCGGGAGTTTACGAGCAGTACTTC | TRBV18 | 16 | TRBJ2-7 | once | TRBD2
CASSLGGQGMTDTQYF | TGTGCCAGCAGCTTAGGCGGGCAGGGGATGACAGATACGCAGTATTTT | TRBV11-3 | 16 | TRBJ2-3 | few | -
CASSLNSGSSYEQYF | TGTGCCAGCAGCTTAAATAGCGGGAGCTCCTACGAGCAGTACTTC | TRBV7-2 | 15 | TRBJ2-7 | few | TRBD2
CASSLAVPQGGGYTF | TGTGCCAGCAGCTTAGCCGTCCCCCAGGGGGGCGGCTACACCTTC | TRBV7-2 | 15 | TRBJ1-2 | - | TRBD1
CASSLREGYNEQFF | TGTGCCAGCAGTCTCAGGGAAGGCTACAATGAGCAGTTCTTC | TRBV6-1 | 14 | TRBJ2-1 | - | -
CASTSRGVNEQFF | TGTGCCAGCACCTCTCGGGGGGTCAATGAGCAGTTCTTC | TRBV12-3/TRBV12-4 | 13 | TRBJ2-1 | many | TRBD2
CSARVAGSKGHTEAFF | TGCAGTGCTAGAGTTGCAGGGTCCAAGGGGCACACTGAAGCTTTCTTT | TRBV20-1 | 16 | TRBJ1-1 | - | -
CASSNMEGVKGSYNEQFF | TGTGCCAGCAGTAATATGGAGGGCGTTAAAGGCTCCTACAATGAGCAGTTCTTC | TRBV11-1 | 18 | TRBJ2-1 | - | -
CASSLYVTETQYF | TGTGCCAGCAGCTTGTATGTCACGGAGACCCAGTACTTC | TRBV5-5 | 13 | TRBJ2-5 | - | -
CASSPQRRDYDFFEQFF | TGTGCCAGCAGCCCCCAACGCCGGGACTACGATTTCTTTGAGCAGTTCTTC | TRBV7-9 | 17 | TRBJ2-1 | - | TRBD2
CSARDGTSGSYEQYF | TGCAGTGCTAGAGATGGGACTAGTGGGTCCTACGAGCAGTACTTC | TRBV20-1 | 15 | TRBJ2-7 | few | TRBD2
CSARETGEGYTF | TGCAGTGCTAGGGAGACAGGGGAGGGCTACACCTTC | TRBV20-1 | 12 | TRBJ1-2 | few | TRBD1
CSARVRDSHYGYTF | TGCAGTGCTAGAGTTAGGGACAGTCACTATGGCTACACCTTC | TRBV20-1 | 14 | TRBJ1-2 | few | TRBD1
CSARDSQYGYTF | TGCAGCGCACGGGACAGCCAATATGGCTACACCTTC | TRBV29-1 | 12 | TRBJ1-2 | few | TRBD1
CSASRDSIAKNIQYF | TGCAGTGCTAGTAGGGATTCCATAGCCAAAAACATTCAGTACTTC | TRBV20-1 | 15 | TRBJ2-4 | - | -
CASSQGPGTGYGYTF | TGCGCCAGCAGCCAAGGACCCGGGACAGGCTATGGCTACACCTTC | TRBV4-1 | 15 | TRBJ1-2 | - | TRBD1
CASSLGLAPSYNEQFF | TGTGCCAGCAGCTTGGGGCTAGCGCCCTCCTACAATGAGCAGTTCTTC | TRBV11-3 | 16 | TRBJ2-1 | - | -
CASSFDRRTTDTQYF | TGTGCCAGCAGCTTCGACCGTCGGACAACAGATACGCAGTATTTT | TRBV7-2 | 15 | TRBJ2-3 | many | -
CASSQSDKETQYF | TGTGCCAGCAGCCAATCGGACAAAGAGACCCAGTACTTC | TRBV3-1 | 13 | TRBJ2-5 | - | -
CASSQESPGLGNQPQHF | TGTGCCAGCAGCCAAGAATCGCCAGGGCTAGGCAATCAGCCCCAGCATTTT | TRBV3-1 | 17 | TRBJ1-5 | - | -
CASSPGTSDFYTGELFF | TGCGCCAGCAGCCCCGGGACTAGCGACTTCTACACCGGGGAGCTGTTTTTT | TRBV5-1 | 17 | TRBJ2-2 | few | TRBD2
CASRQAAGNEQFF | TGTGCCAGCAGGCAGGCGGCCGGGAATGAGCAGTTCTTC | TRBV6-2/TRBV6-3 | 13 | TRBJ2-1 | few | -
CASSGPELFF | TGTGCCAGCAGCGGCCCGGAGCTGTTTTTT | TRBV9 | 10 | TRBJ2-2 | many | -
CASKGSTAGELFF | TGTGCCAGCAAGGGTTCTACGGCCGGGGAGCTGTTTTTT | TRBV7-9 | 13 | TRBJ2-2 | few | -
CASSFPRDRAMNEQFF | TGTGCCAGCAGCTTCCCCCGGGACAGGGCCATGAATGAGCAGTTCTTC | TRBV11-3 | 16 | TRBJ2-1 | few | TRBD1
CASGSGLAHNEQFF | TGTGCCAGCGGCTCTGGACTAGCGCACAATGAGCAGTTCTTC | TRBV5-8 | 14 | TRBJ2-1 | - | TRBD2
CASSFGGPSAEAFF | TGTGCCAGCAGCTTTGGTGGCCCAAGCGCTGAAGCTTTCTTT | TRBV7-9 | 14 | TRBJ1-1 | few | -
CSVGAGGPYNEQFF | TGCAGCGTTGGGGCGGGAGGGCCCTACAATGAGCAGTTCTTC | TRBV29-1 | 14 | TRBJ2-1 | few | TRBD2
CSVVSAGTQYF | TGCAGCGTTGTTTCTGCAGGGACCCAGTACTTC | TRBV29-1 | 11 | TRBJ2-5 | - | -
CASSPVGHTDTQYF | TGTGCCAGCTCACCAGTGGGACACACAGATACGCAGTATTTT | TRBV18 | 14 | TRBJ2-3 | - | -
CASNLGGVSNYGYTF | TGTGCCAGCAACCTGGGAGGGGTGTCTAACTATGGCTACACCTTC | TRBV6-2/TRBV6-3 | 15 | TRBJ1-2 | - | -
CSAKGQGYYGYTF | TGCAGTGCCAAAGGACAGGGGTACTATGGCTACACCTTC | TRBV20-1 | 13 | TRBJ1-2 | many | TRBD1
CASSLPGQGGTEAFF | TGTGCCAGCAGTTTACCCGGACAGGGAGGGACTGAAGCTTTCTTT | TRBV12-3/TRBV12-4 | 15 | TRBJ1-1 | - | TRBD1
CASSPGGSGTGGGYTF | TGTGCCAGCAGCCCGGGGGGTTCCGGGACAGGGGGCGGCTACACCTTC | TRBV5-6 | 16 | TRBJ1-2 | - | TRBD1
CASNTPDRGLSEAFF | TGTGCCAGCAACACCCCTGACAGGGGGCTTTCTGAAGCTTTCTTT | TRBV12-3/TRBV12-4 | 15 | TRBJ1-1 | many | TRBD1
CAISGRAEANYGYTF | TGTGCCATCAGCGGGAGGGCGGAAGCTAACTATGGCTACACCTTC | TRBV10-3 | 15 | TRBJ1-2 | few | -
CASSERGGSGSYEQYF | TGTGCCAGCAGTGAGAGGGGGGGGAGTGGCTCCTACGAGCAGTACTTC | TRBV7-2 | 16 | TRBJ2-7 | few | -
CAISESPGQGVFGTQYF | TGTGCCATCAGTGAGTCGCCCGGACAGGGGGTCTTCGGGACCCAGTACTTC | TRBV10-3 | 17 | TRBJ2-5 | few | TRBD1
CASSPPANTEAFF | TGTGCCAGCAGCCCCCCCGCGAACACTGAAGCTTTCTTT | TRBV7-9 | 13 | TRBJ1-1 | many | -
CASSLGGSGQLIYEQYF | TGCGCCAGCAGCTTGGGGGGGTCGGGACAGCTCATCTACGAGCAGTACTTC | TRBV5-1 | 17 | TRBJ2-7 | few | TRBD1
CASSEDSNYGYTF | TGTGCCAGCAGTGAAGACAGTAACTATGGCTACACCTTC | TRBV6-4 | 13 | TRBJ1-2 | few | -
CASSLRVAGAVVDEQFF | TGTGCCAGCAGCTTGAGAGTAGCGGGAGCTGTGGTGGATGAGCAGTTCTTC | TRBV7-6 | 17 | TRBJ2-1 | few | TRBD2
CASSKGQASAKNIQYF | TGTGCCAGCAGTAAAGGACAGGCGTCGGCCAAAAACATTCAGTACTTC | TRBV6-2/TRBV6-3 | 16 | TRBJ2-4 | many | TRBD1
CASSPGDRRSPTGELFF | TGTGCCAGCAGTCCAGGGGACAGGAGGTCACCTACCGGGGAGCTGTTTTTT | TRBV12-3/TRBV12-4 | 17 | TRBJ2-2 | few | TRBD1
CASSYSVSKTRDSYNEQFF | TGTGCCAGCAGTTACTCAGTCTCCAAAACCAGGGACTCCTACAATGAGCAGTTCTTC | TRBV6-5 | 19 | TRBJ2-1 | - | -
CAIKWTEVYNEQFF | TGTGCCATCAAATGGACAGAGGTTTACAATGAGCAGTTCTTC | TRBV10-3 | 14 | TRBJ2-1 | few | -
CASSEDKLSSSYNEQFF | TGTGCCAGCAGTGAAGATAAACTCTCGAGCTCCTACAATGAGCAGTTCTTC | TRBV6-1 | 17 | TRBJ2-1 | few | -
CASSSDRVETQYF | TGTGCCAGCAGCTCCGACAGGGTGGAGACCCAGTACTTC | TRBV11-2 | 13 | TRBJ2-5 | few | TRBD1
CASDGTGGPAGVDEQFF | TGTGCCAGCGACGGGACAGGGGGCCCAGCGGGGGTTGATGAGCAGTTCTTC | TRBV2 | 17 | TRBJ2-1 | few | TRBD1
CASSPSPGGDGYTF | TGTGCCAGCAGTCCATCTCCTGGGGGGGACGGCTACACCTTC | TRBV12-3/TRBV12-4 | 14 | TRBJ1-2 | many | -
CASTATGGNEQFF | TGTGCCAGCACCGCTACCGGGGGGAATGAGCAGTTCTTC | TRBV12-3/TRBV12-4 | 13 | TRBJ2-1 | - | TRBD2
CASSRGSILNTEAFF | TGTGCCAGCAGCCGGGGAAGCATATTGAACACTGAAGCTTTCTTT | TRBV11-2 | 15 | TRBJ1-1 | few | -
CASSAGIRLNTEAFF | TGTGCCAGCTCCGCTGGCATACGACTGAACACTGAAGCTTTCTTT | TRBV18 | 15 | TRBJ1-1 | many | -